The source of this TCR beta chain is a study of CD8+ T cells in alopecia areata. Turning to the study itself: In an open-label trial, patients got 5 to 10 mg tofacitinib twice daily.

On this clone itself: Its cognate antigen is unknown.

Extraction and reverse transcription of RNA yielded cDNA as the sequencing template. TCRdb keeps only in-frame clones here, not all; method: immunoSEQ multiplex PCR. In the table there are about 210,000 clones, under 70% of which are singletons. Study-wide results and limits: Higher clonality than in normal scalp was seen in lesional scalp, especially alopecia totalis/universalis.

Germline values: CDR1 SGHAT, CDR2 FQNNGV. The length of the CDR3 is 16 residues. V dropped 2 bases and J dropped 0; count of bases not matched to a gene: 0. Regarding treatment: oral pan-JAK inhibitor, 5-10 mg twice daily. Peripheral blood, together with lesional scalp punch biopsies, was collected from alopecia areata patients. This sequence joins TRBV11-2 and TRBJ2-1; the match to TRBD2 covers 11 bases. The clonotype comes from a human donor with alopecia areata. The source material was CD4+ T cells sorted from blood, sampled at roughly week 45, from a patient treated with tofacitinib. The DNA of the CDR3 is TGTGCCAGCAGCTTAACTAGCGGGGGCTCCTACAATGAGCAGTTCTTC. Translated, it gives CASSLTSGGSYNEQFF.